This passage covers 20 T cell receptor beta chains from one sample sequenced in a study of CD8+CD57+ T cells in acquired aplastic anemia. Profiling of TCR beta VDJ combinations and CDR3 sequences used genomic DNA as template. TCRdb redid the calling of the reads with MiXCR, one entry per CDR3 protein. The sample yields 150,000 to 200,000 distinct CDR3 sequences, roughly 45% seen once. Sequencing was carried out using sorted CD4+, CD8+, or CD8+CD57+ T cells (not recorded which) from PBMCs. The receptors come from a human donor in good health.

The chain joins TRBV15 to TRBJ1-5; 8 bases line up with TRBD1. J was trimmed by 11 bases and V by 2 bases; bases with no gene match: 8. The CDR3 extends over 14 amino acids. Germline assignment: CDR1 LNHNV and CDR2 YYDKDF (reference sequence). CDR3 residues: CATSRTGGIESQHF. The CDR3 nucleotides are TGTGCCACCAGCAGAACAGGGGGGATAGAGTCCCAGCATTTT.

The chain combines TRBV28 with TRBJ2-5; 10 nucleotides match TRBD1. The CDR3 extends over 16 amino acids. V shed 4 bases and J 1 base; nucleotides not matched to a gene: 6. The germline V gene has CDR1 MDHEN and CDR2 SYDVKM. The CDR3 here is CASSSGTGDPQETQYF. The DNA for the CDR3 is TGTGCCAGCAGTTCCGGGACAGGGGATCCCCAAGAGACCCAGTACTTC.

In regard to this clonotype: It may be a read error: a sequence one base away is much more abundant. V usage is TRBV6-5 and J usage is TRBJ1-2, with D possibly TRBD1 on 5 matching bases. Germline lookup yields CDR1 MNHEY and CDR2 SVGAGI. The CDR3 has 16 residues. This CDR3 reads CANSYFSGTRPNGYTF. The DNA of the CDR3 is TGTGCCAACAGTTACTTTTCGGGGACGCGTCCTAATGGCTACACCTTC.

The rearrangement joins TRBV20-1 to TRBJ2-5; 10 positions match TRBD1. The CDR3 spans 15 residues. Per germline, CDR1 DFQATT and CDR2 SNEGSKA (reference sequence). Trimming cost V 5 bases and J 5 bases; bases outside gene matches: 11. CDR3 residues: CSASSRTGGAETQYF. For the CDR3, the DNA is TGCAGTGCTTCTTCCCGGACAGGGGGGGCGGAGACCCAGTACTTC.

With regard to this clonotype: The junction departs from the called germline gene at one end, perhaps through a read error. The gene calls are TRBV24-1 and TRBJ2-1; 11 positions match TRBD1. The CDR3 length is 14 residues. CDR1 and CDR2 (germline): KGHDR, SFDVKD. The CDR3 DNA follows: TGTGCCAGCAGTCTGCGGGACAGGGGGAATGAGCAGTTCTTC. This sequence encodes CASSLRDRGNEQFF.

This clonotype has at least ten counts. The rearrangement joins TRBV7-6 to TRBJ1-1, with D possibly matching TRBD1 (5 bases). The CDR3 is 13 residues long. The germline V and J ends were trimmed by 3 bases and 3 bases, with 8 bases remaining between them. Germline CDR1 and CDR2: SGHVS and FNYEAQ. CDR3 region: CASSLGLYTEAFF. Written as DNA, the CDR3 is TGTGCCAGCAGCTTGGGACTATACACTGAAGCTTTCTTT.

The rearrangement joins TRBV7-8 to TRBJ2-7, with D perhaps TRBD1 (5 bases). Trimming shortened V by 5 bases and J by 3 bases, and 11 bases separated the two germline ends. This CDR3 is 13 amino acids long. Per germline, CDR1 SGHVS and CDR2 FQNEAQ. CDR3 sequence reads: CASSLGHLYEQYF. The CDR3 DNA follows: TGTGCCAGCAGCCTTGGACACCTCTACGAGCAGTACTTC. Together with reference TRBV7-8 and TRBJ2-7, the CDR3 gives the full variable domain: GAGVSQSPRYKVAKRGQDVALRCDPISGHVSLFWYQQALGQGPEFLTYFQNEAQLDKSGLPSDRFFAERPEGSVSTLKIQRTQQEDSAVYLCASSLGHLYEQYFGPGTRLTVT.

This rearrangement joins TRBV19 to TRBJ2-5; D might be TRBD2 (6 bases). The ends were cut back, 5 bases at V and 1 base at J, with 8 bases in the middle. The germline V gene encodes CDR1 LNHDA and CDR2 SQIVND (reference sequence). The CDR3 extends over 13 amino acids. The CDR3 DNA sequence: TGTGCCAGTAGTCCGGGACTCCAAGAGACCCAGTACTTC. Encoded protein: CASSPGLQETQYF.

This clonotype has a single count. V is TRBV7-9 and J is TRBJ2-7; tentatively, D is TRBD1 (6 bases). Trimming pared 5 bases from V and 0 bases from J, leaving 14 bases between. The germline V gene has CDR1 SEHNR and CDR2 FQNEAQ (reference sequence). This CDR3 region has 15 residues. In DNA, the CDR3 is TGTGCCAGCAGCGGCCCTACAGGGAGCTCCTACGAGCAGTACTTC. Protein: CASSGPTGSSYEQYF.

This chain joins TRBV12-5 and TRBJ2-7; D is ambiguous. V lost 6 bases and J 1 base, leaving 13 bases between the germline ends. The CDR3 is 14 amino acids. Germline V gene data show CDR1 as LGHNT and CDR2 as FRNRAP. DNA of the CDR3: TGTGCTAGTGGGAAACACCCAGATTCCTACGAGCAGTACTTC. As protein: CASGKHPDSYEQYF. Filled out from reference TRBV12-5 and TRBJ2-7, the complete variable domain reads DARVTQTPRHKVTEMGQEVTMRCQPILGHNTVFWYRQTMMQGLELLAYFRNRAPLDDSGMPKDRFSAEMPDATLATLKIQPSEPRDSAVYFCASGKHPDSYEQYFGPGTRLTVT.

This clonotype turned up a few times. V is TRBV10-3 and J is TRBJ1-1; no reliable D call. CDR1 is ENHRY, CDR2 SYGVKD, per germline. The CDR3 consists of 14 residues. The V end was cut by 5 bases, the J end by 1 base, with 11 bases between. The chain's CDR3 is CAISCTGENTEAFF. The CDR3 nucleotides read TGTGCCATCAGTTGCACTGGAGAGAACACTGAAGCTTTCTTT.

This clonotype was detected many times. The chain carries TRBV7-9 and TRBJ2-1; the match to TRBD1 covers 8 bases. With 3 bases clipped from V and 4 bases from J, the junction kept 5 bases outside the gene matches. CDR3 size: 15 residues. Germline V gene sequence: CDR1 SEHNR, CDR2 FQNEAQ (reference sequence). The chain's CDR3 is CASSFGQGAYNEQFF. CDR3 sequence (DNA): TGTGCCAGCAGCTTCGGCCAGGGGGCTTACAATGAGCAGTTCTTC. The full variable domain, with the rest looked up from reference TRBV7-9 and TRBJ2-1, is DTGVSQNPRHKITKRGQNVTFRCDPISEHNRLYWYRQTLGQGPEFLTYFQNEAQLEKSRLLSDRFSAERPKGSFSTLEIQRTEQGDSAMYLCASSFGQGAYNEQFFGPGTRLTVL.

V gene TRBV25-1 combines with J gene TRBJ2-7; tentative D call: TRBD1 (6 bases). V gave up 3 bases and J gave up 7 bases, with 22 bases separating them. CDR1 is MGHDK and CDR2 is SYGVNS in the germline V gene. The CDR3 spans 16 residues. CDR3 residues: CASSDGQRPPYNEQYF. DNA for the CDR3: TGTGCCAGCAGTGATGGACAGCGACCCCCCTACAATGAGCAGTACTTC.

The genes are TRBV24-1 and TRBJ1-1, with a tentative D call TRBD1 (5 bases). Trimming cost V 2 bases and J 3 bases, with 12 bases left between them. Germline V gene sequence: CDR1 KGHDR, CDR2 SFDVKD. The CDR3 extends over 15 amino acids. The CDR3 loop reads CATSDSGRADTEAFF. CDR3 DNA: TGTGCCACCAGTGATTCAGGGAGAGCGGACACTGAAGCTTTCTTT.

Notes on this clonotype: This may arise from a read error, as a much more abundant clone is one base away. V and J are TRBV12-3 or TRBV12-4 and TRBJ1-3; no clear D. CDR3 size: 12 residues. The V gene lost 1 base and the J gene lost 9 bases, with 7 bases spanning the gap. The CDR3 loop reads CASSLGTITIYF. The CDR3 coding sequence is TGTGCCAGCAGTTTAGGAACAATCACCATATATTTT.

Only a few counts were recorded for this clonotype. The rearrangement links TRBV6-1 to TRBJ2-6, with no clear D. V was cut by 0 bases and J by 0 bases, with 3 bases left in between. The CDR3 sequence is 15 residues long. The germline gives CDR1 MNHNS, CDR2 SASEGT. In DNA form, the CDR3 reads TGTGCCAGCAGTGAAGCTAGCTCTGGGGCCAACGTCCTGACTTTC. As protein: CASSEASSGANVLTF.

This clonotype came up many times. The CDR3 loop reads CSARDLGMIGSPLHF. Here the CDR3 DNA reads TGCAGTGCTAGAGATCTGGGTATGATCGGTTCACCCCTCCACTTT. The chain uses TRBV20-1 and TRBJ1-6; D is undetermined. CDR1 DFQATT and CDR2 SNEGSKA come from the germline V gene (reference sequence). The CDR3 sequence is 15 residues long. The V end was cut by 0 bases, the J end by 9 bases, with 15 bases between.

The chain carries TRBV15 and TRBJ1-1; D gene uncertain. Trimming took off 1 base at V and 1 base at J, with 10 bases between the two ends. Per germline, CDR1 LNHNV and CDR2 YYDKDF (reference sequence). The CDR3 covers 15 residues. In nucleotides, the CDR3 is TGTGCCACCAGCAGAGGTAAGGGCCAGAACACTGAAGCTTTCTTT. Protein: CATSRGKGQNTEAFF. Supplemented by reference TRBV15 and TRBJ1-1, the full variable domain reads DAMVIQNPRYQVTQFGKPVTLSCSQTLNHNVMYWYQQKSSQAPKLLFHYYDKDFNNEADTPDNFQSRRPNTSFCFLDIRSPGLGDTAMYLCATSRGKGQNTEAFFGQGTRLTVV.

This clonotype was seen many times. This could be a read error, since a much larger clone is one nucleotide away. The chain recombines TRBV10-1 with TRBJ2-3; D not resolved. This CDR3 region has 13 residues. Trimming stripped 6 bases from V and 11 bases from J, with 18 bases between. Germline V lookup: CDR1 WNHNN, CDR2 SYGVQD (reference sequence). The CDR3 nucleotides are TGCGCCAGCAGCGCCCAGGATACGATAGGGCAGTATTTT. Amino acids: CASSAQDTIGQYF.

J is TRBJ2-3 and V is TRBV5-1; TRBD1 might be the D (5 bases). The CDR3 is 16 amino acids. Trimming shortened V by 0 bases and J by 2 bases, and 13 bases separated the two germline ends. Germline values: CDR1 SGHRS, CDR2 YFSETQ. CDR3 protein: CASSLAPAGNTDTQYF. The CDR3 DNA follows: TGCGCCAGCAGCTTGGCCCCTGCAGGGAACACAGATACGCAGTATTTT.